One sample yielded the 20 T cell receptor beta chains listed below, sequenced in a study of cytomegalovirus exposure and HLA in healthy donors. This PCR relied on a set of 60 Vbeta primers and 13 Jbeta primers. Profiling relied on immunoSEQ multiplex PCR, and the TCRdb table lists in-frame clones only, not all of them. The sample records 100,000 to 150,000 clones, approximately 80% being singletons. The sequencing input was PBMCs. The source of these receptors is a man aged 25-45 years in good health and CMV-seropositive.

This clone was seen once. This chain connects TRBV19 to TRBJ2-5; TRBD2 matches 9 bases. CDR1 and CDR2 from the germline V gene are LNHDA and SQIVND (reference sequence). This CDR3 has 14 amino acids. After removal of 6 bases from V and 2 bases from J, the junction contained 4 bases not matched to a gene. The CDR3 DNA reads TGTGCCAGTAGGGCGACTAGCGGACAAGAGACCCAGTACTTC. This gives the protein CASRATSGQETQYF.

The chain carries TRBV30 and TRBJ2-1, with D possibly being TRBD2 (7 bases). The CDR3 has 14 residues. Per germline, CDR1 GTSNPN and CDR2 SVGIG (reference sequence). With 0 bases removed from V and 5 bases from J, the gap between germline ends came to 11 bases. In DNA, the CDR3 is TGTGCCTGGAGTGTAAAGGGGGGGAACAATGAGCAGTTCTTC. Protein: CAWSVKGGNNEQFF.

The genes are TRBV19 and TRBJ1-6; D remains unclear. V was trimmed by 3 bases and J by 0 bases, leaving 12 bases between them. The CDR3 totals 17 residues. Germline CDR1 is LNHDA and CDR2 is SQIVND (reference sequence). The CDR3 region is CASSMRLLSSYNSPLHF. The DNA for the CDR3 is TGTGCCAGTAGTATGAGGTTACTGAGCTCCTATAATTCACCCCTCCACTTT.

The chain recombines TRBV2 with TRBJ1-2; D call uncertain. V was clipped by 0 bases and J by 6 bases, with 14 bases between them. The CDR3 sequence is 15 residues long. Per germline, CDR1 SNHLY and CDR2 FYNNEI. CDR3 in amino acids: CASSEAWRGKNGYTF. As DNA, the CDR3 is TGTGCCAGCAGTGAAGCATGGCGGGGAAAGAATGGCTACACCTTC.

The V call is TRBV15, the J call TRBJ1-2; D remains ambiguous. The CDR3 loop spans 14 amino acids. Germline loops: CDR1 LNHNV, CDR2 YYDKDF (reference sequence). Between the trimmed V and J ends, which lost 0 bases and 4 bases, there was a span of 9 bases. As DNA, the CDR3 is TGTGCCACCAGCAGAGATCTAAATTCCTATGGCTACACCTTC. Translated: CATSRDLNSYGYTF.

This clone turned up a few times. The chain is built from TRBV27 and TRBJ2-3; D is ambiguous. The CDR3 totals 13 residues. V lost 7 bases, J lost 2 bases, and 10 bases lay in between. Germline lookup yields CDR1 MNHEY and CDR2 SMNVEV (reference sequence). The CDR3 DNA follows: TGTGCCAGCACGCGGAGAAACACAGATACGCAGTATTTT. This codes for CASTRRNTDTQYF.

The chain carries TRBV6-5 and TRBJ2-3, with 7 bases fitting TRBD1. Germline CDR1 reads MNHEY; CDR2 reads SVGAGI. The ends lost 2 bases at V and 2 bases at J; junction bases unmatched: 4. This CDR3 has 15 residues. The CDR3 coding sequence is TGTGCCAGCAGTTACAACAGGGGCGTCACAGATACGCAGTATTTT. It translates to CASSYNRGVTDTQYF.

CDR3 sequence: CASSEEDRANTEAFF. CDR3 coding DNA: TGTGCCAGCAGTGAGGAGGACAGGGCGAACACTGAAGCTTTCTTT. V gene TRBV6-1 combines with J gene TRBJ1-1; TRBD1 matches at 8 bases. This CDR3 is built from 15 residues. V dropped 3 bases and J dropped 1; count of bases not matched to a gene: 4. The germline CDR1 and CDR2 sequences are MNHNS and SASEGT.

This clone was recorded once. The rearrangement uses TRBV5-1 and TRBJ1-1; D not certain. The CDR3 extends over 14 amino acids. The V end lost 4 bases, the J end lost 2 bases, and 12 bases lay between the germline ends. The V gene's germline CDR1 is SGHRS and CDR2 YFSETQ. The CDR3 spells CASSQAGLNTEAFF. In DNA, the CDR3 is TGCGCCAGCAGCCAAGCTGGACTAAACACTGAAGCTTTCTTT.

The chain recombines TRBV4-2 with TRBJ1-6; TRBD1 might be the D (6 bases). Germline assignment: CDR1 LGHNA and CDR2 YNFKEQ. This CDR3 contains 16 residues. V dropped 0 bases and J dropped 0 bases, with 6 bases sitting between them. The CDR3: CASSQEGGSYNSPLHF. DNA of the CDR3: TGTGCCAGCAGCCAAGAAGGGGGCTCCTATAATTCACCCCTCCACTTT.

The rearrangement uses TRBV6-5 and TRBJ1-1, with TRBD1 identical over 7 bases. This CDR3 spans 14 amino acids. V was clipped by 7 bases and J by 0 bases; unmatched bases: 5. CDR1 and CDR2 from the germline V gene are MNHEY and SVGAGI. The CDR3 nucleotides are TGTGCCAGCATCTGGGACAGCTTGAACACTGAAGCTTTCTTT. This translates into CASIWDSLNTEAFF.

The chain combines TRBV30 with TRBJ1-2; D perhaps matches TRBD1 (5 bases). The CDR3 covers 15 residues. Deletions cut 4 bases from V and 6 bases from J, with 21 bases between. The germline V gene has CDR1 GTSNPN and CDR2 SVGIG (reference sequence). The CDR3 DNA follows: TGTGCCTGGACTTACTCTCTCGTCCAGGGCGATGGCTACACCTTC. It translates to CAWTYSLVQGDGYTF. Full variable domain (remainder filled in from reference TRBV30 and TRBJ1-2): SQTIHQWPATLVQPVGSPLSLECTVEGTSNPNLYWYRQAAGRGLQLLFYSVGIGQISSEVPQNLSASRPQDRQFILSSKKLLLSDSGFYLCAWTYSLVQGDGYTFGSGTRLTVV.

V gene TRBV29-1 combines with J gene TRBJ2-3, with 8 nucleotides matching TRBD1. The CDR3 extends over 14 amino acids. Losses at the gene ends were 4 bases for V and 5 bases for J; bases not matched to a gene: 8. Per the germline V gene, CDR1 is SQVTM and CDR2 is ANQGSEA. CDR3 DNA: TGCAGCGTTGTGGGGACAGGCGCCTTAGATACGCAGTATTTT. Translation gives CSVVGTGALDTQYF.

The rearrangement joins TRBV14 to TRBJ2-1; 9 bases align to TRBD1. Per germline, CDR1 SGHDN and CDR2 FVKESK. Trimming took 4 bases from V and 2 from J; bases not matched to a gene: 12. This CDR3 comprises 18 residues. This chain's CDR3 is CASSRTLLRDRAYNEQFF. As DNA, the CDR3 is TGTGCCAGCAGCCGAACACTACTCCGGGACAGGGCCTACAATGAGCAGTTCTTC.

The V gene is TRBV27, the J gene TRBJ2-1; D is perhaps TRBD1 (6 bases). Germline V gene data show CDR1 as MNHEY and CDR2 as SMNVEV (reference sequence). The V and J ends lost 5 bases and 0 bases respectively, with 14 bases between them. CDR3 length equals 16 residues. CDR3 nucleotide sequence: TGTGCCAGCAGTCGGGACAATACGTTCTCCTACAATGAGCAGTTCTTC. Protein product: CASSRDNTFSYNEQFF.

J is TRBJ2-5 and V is TRBV4-1; 9 nucleotides match TRBD2. The V segment lost 2 bases and the J segment 5 bases; nucleotides outside the gene matches: 6. Germline assignment: CDR1 MGHRA and CDR2 YSYEKL. The CDR3 consists of 15 residues. CDR3 sequence: CASSQLGLARETQYF. The CDR3 coding sequence is TGCGCCAGCAGCCAACTGGGACTAGCCCGGGAGACCCAGTACTTC.

The V gene is TRBV5-1, the J gene TRBJ1-1; no reliable D call. The length of the CDR3 is 18 residues. Between the trimmed V and J ends, which lost 1 base and 2 bases, there was a span of 21 bases. Germline-derived CDR1 and CDR2 are SGHRS and YFSETQ. CDR3 sequence reads: CASSLSPTLGGINTEAFF. CDR3 sequence (DNA): TGCGCCAGCAGCTTGTCTCCTACCTTGGGAGGGATTAACACTGAAGCTTTCTTT.

The CDR3, as DNA: TGTGCCAGCTCACCCGTCGGCGGAACCGAGCAGTACTTC. Translating gives CASSPVGGTEQYF. The J gene is TRBJ2-7, the V gene TRBV18; D call uncertain. The length of the CDR3 is 13 residues. V was trimmed by 3 bases and J by 6 bases, leaving 12 bases between them. Germline lookup yields CDR1 KGHSH and CDR2 LQKENI.

This clone came up a few times. The genes are TRBV29-1 and TRBJ2-2; TRBD1 aligns across 9 bases. Germline assignment: CDR1 SQVTM and CDR2 ANQGSEA. This CDR3 is 14 amino acids long. V shed 4 bases, J shed 3 bases, and the junction held 3 bases outside the gene matches. The CDR3 bases are TGCAGCGTTGTGGACAGGGGTGACACCGGGGAGCTGTTTTTT. It codes for CSVVDRGDTGELFF.

This chain connects TRBV11-3 to TRBJ1-1; tentative D call: TRBD1 (6 bases). Germline V lookup: CDR1 SGHNT, CDR2 YENEEA. The CDR3 is made up of 15 amino acids. The V and J ends lost 1 base and 1 base respectively, with 10 bases between them. In nucleotides, the CDR3 is TGTGCCAGCAGCTTAGGAGGGGGAAGGAACACTGAAGCTTTCTTT. Encoded protein: CASSLGGGRNTEAFF.